This T cell receptor beta chain was sequenced for a study of blood T cell repertoires in COVID-19. This CDR3 has 14 amino acids. Trimming removed 5 bases from V and 3 bases from J, with 14 bases in between. Germline CDR1 and CDR2: MDHEN and SYDVKM. Only in-frame clones appear in the TCRdb table, and some are missing; sequencing was by immunoSEQ multiplex PCR. The sample holds around 210,000 clones, 85% to 90% seen once. This sequence joins TRBV28 and TRBJ2-7, with D possibly matching TRBD2 (6 bases). Sequenced: peripheral blood. This sequence originates from a woman in her seventies with acute or convalescent COVID-19. The CDR3 region has the DNA TGTGCCAGCAGTAGACTAGATTTGGGCTACGAGCAGTACTTC. Encoded protein: CASSRLDLGYEQYF.